The 13 T cell receptor beta chains reported below all come from one sample, sequenced in a study of identical twins. TCRdb recomputed calls from the 5' RACE reads with MiXCR, one row per CDR3 protein. This table holds about 730,000 distinct CDR3 sequences, roughly 20% found once. These data are also associated with another study on T cells expressing NK-cell markers.

Source material: PBMCs. The receptors come from a woman aged 18 to 35 in good health.

This chain uses TRBV6-4 with TRBJ2-7; the D is unclear. The germline V and J ends were trimmed by 4 bases and 1 base, with 11 bases remaining between them. This CDR3 spans 14 amino acids. Germline CDR1 MRHNA, CDR2 SNTAGT. In nucleotides, the CDR3 is TGTGCCAGCAGTGTTGAAGCATGGTCCTACGAGCAGTACTTC. This encodes CASSVEAWSYEQYF.

In this sample, this clonotype turned up many times. This rearrangement joins TRBV5-6 to TRBJ2-3; 16 bases map to TRBD2. Trimming took 5 bases from V and 12 from J; bases not matched to a gene: 9. Looked up from germline, CDR1 is SGHDT and CDR2 is YYEEEE. The CDR3 length is 15 residues. The CDR3, as DNA: TGTGCCAGCAGAGAGGGACTAGCGGGAGGGCGGAAACAGTATTTT. It codes for CASREGLAGGRKQYF. The full variable domain, rest sourced from reference TRBV5-6 and TRBJ2-3, is DAGVTQSPTHLIKTRGQQVTLRCSPKSGHDTVSWYQQALGQGPQFIFQYYEEEERQRGNFPDRFSGHQFPNYSSELNVNALLLGDSALYLCASREGLAGGRKQYFGPGTRLTVL.

In its sample, this clonotype was seen many times. V is TRBV6-1 and J is TRBJ1-5; possibly TRBD1 for D (5 bases). V lost 2 bases and J 2 bases, leaving 10 bases between the germline ends. Germline lookup yields CDR1 MNHNS and CDR2 SASEGT. This CDR3 is built from 15 residues. CDR3 region: CASSEWRGGNQPQHF. Here the CDR3 DNA reads TGTGCCAGCAGTGAATGGAGGGGAGGCAATCAGCCCCAGCATTTT.

The chain is built from TRBV6-2 or TRBV6-3 and TRBJ2-3; maybe TRBD2 (6 bases). CDR3 length: 10 residues. The V end was cut by 8 bases, the J end by 10 bases, with 10 bases between. CDR1 MNHEY and CDR2 SVGEGT come from the germline V gene. The DNA for the CDR3 is TGTGCCAGCGGCTTAGCGGCGCAGTATTTT. Amino acids: CASGLAAQYF.

The chain couples TRBV5-8 to TRBJ2-5, with D maybe TRBD1 (7 bases). The CDR3 extends over 15 amino acids. Trimming cost V 6 bases and J 4 bases, with 19 bases left between them. Germline CDR1 reads SGHTS; CDR2 reads YDEGEE. CDR3 DNA: TGTGCCAGCACCCTCGGAGGGGGCTTTCGAGAGACCCAGTACTTC. It specifies CASTLGGGFRETQYF.

The chain has TRBV6-5 and TRBJ1-1, with TRBD1 as a possible D gene (5 bases). Germline CDR1 is MNHEY and CDR2 is SVGAGI. The V end lost 2 bases, the J end lost 0 bases, and 10 bases lay between the germline ends. This CDR3 is built from 15 residues. CDR3 amino acids: CASSYHDRLNTEAFF. The CDR3 DNA follows: TGTGCCAGCAGTTACCACGACAGACTGAACACTGAAGCTTTCTTT.

The table lists this clonotype with many counts. The chain uses TRBV10-3 and TRBJ2-7, with TRBD2 as a possible D gene (6 bases). Trimming left V 6 bases short and J 7 bases short, with 22 bases between. Per the germline V gene, CDR1 is ENHRY and CDR2 is SYGVKD. This CDR3 comprises 15 residues. The CDR3 loop reads CAIREPGRGLTEQYF. In nucleotides, the CDR3 is TGTGCCATCAGGGAGCCGGGACGGGGGTTGACTGAGCAGTACTTC.

In DNA, the CDR3 is TGTGCCAGCACCTCTACTAGCGGGGGTGGGTCCTACGAGCAGTACTTC. Amino acid sequence: CASTSTSGGGSYEQYF. The chain combines TRBV11-2 with TRBJ2-7, with 11 bases aligning to TRBD2. CDR1 SGHAT and CDR2 FQNNGV come from the germline V gene. The V and J ends lost 7 bases and 1 base, in that order; junction bases with no gene match: 9. The CDR3 contains 16 residues.

V is TRBV6-1 and J is TRBJ2-2; D is perhaps TRBD1 (8 bases). The V end was cut by 5 bases, the J end by 4 bases, with 14 bases between. The CDR3 extends over 15 amino acids. Looked up from germline, CDR1 is MNHNS and CDR2 is SASEGT. The CDR3 region is CASSLHRGGTGELFF. CDR3 nucleotide sequence: TGTGCCAGCAGTCTCCACAGGGGGGGCACCGGGGAGCTGTTTTTT.

The sample holds a few counts of this clonotype. This chain links TRBV11-2 with TRBJ2-2; 12 nucleotides agree with TRBD2. Germline V gives CDR1 SGHAT, CDR2 FQNNGV. The CDR3 runs 16 residues. Germline trimming cut 5 bases from V and 8 bases from J; bases unmatched to any gene: 9. The CDR3 region is CASSPSGGAARGELFF. The CDR3, as DNA: TGTGCCAGCAGCCCTAGCGGGGGGGCCGCACGGGGGGAGCTGTTTTTT.

This clonotype has only a few counts. The rearrangement links TRBV6-2 or TRBV6-3 to TRBJ1-2, with 9 bases lining up with TRBD1. After removal of 2 bases from V and 8 bases from J, the junction contained 3 bases not matched to a gene. The CDR3 consists of 13 residues. CDR1 MNHEY and CDR2 SVGEGT come from the germline V gene. The CDR3 bases are TGTGCCAGCAGTTACGGGACAGGGAACGGCTACACCTTC. It specifies CASSYGTGNGYTF.

The chain joins TRBV5-1 to TRBJ2-1; tentative D call: TRBD2 (6 bases). CDR1 is SGHRS, CDR2 YFSETQ, per germline. The CDR3 has 15 residues. V was pared by 3 bases and J by 3 bases, with 13 bases between. The CDR3 nucleotides read TGCGCCAGCAGCTCTTTCGAGGAGGGCTACAATGAGCAGTTCTTC. Its protein product is CASSSFEEGYNEQFF.

The V call is TRBV20-1, the J call TRBJ2-3; a weak D match, TRBD2 (6 bases). Trimming pared 6 bases from V and 8 bases from J, leaving 15 bases between. The CDR3 length is 12 residues. Germline V gene data show CDR1 as DFQATT and CDR2 as SNEGSKA (reference sequence). CDR3 coding DNA: TGCAGTGCCCCGCCCAGGAGGGGTACGCAGTATTTT. It translates to CSAPPRRGTQYF.